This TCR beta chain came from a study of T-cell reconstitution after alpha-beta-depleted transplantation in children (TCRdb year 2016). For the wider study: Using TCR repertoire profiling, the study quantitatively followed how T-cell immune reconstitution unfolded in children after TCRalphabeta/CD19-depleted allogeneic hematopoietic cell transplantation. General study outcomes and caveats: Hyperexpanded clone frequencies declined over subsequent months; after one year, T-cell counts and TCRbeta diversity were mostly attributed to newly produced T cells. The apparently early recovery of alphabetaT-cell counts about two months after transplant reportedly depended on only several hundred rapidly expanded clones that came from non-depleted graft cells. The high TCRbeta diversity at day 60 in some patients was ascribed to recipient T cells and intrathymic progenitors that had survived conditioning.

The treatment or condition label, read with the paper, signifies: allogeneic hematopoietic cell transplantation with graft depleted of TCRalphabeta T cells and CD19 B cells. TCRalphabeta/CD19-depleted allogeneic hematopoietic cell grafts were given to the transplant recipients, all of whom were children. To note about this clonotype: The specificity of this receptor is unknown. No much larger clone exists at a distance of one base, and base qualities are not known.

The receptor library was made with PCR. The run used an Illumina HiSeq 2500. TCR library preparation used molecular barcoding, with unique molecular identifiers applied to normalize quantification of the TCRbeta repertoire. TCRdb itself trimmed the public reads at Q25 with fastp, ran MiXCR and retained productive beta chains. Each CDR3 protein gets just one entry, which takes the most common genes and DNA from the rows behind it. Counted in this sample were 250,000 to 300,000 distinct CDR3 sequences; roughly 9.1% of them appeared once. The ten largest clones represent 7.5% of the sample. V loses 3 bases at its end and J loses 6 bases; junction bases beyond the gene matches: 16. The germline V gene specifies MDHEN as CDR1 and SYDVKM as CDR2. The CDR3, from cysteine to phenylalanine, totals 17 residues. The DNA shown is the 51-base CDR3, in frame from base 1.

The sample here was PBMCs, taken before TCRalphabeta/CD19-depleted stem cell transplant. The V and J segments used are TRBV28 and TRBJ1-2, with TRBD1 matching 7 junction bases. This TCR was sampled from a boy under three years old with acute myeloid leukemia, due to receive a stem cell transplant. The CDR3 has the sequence CASSFPLAGQEFHGYTF. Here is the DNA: TGTGCCAGCAGTTTCCCCTTGGCCGGACAGGAGTTCCATGGCTACACCTTC.